The rows below give T cell receptor beta chains drawn from one sample of a study of blood T cell repertoires in COVID-19. Libraries were prepared by immunoSEQ multiplex PCR; TCRdb keeps only in-frame clonotypes and omits some of them. The sample has under 300,000 clones, 70% to 90% seen once. The specimen sequenced was peripheral blood. Receptor source: a woman in her thirties or forties who had recovered from COVID-19. CDR3s include the opening cysteine and the closing phenylalanine or tryptophan. The D gene is left open where the match is weak. A row's size may be missing; if present it is once, few, many or a size class.

j_call clone_size d_call v_call cdr3_nt cdr3_aa
TRBJ2-3 . . TRBV7-2 TGTGCCAGCAGCCTGACTAGAGTGGTTGCAGATACGCAGTATTTT CASSLTRVVADTQYF
TRBJ2-7 . TRBD1 TRBV14 TGTGCCAGCAGCCGCCTCAGGGGGCTTGCTTACGAGCAGTACTTC CASSRLRGLAYEQYF
TRBJ2-2 once . TRBV19 TGTGCCAGTAGTATAGAAGAGTCTCTTCGGGGAATCACCGGGGAGCTGTTTTTT CASSIEESLRGITGELFF
TRBJ1-5 . TRBD1 TRBV6-5 TGTGCCAGCGGGCGGACAGGGGATCAGCCCCAGCATTTT CASGRTGDQPQHF
TRBJ1-2 . . TRBV9 TGTGCCAGCAGCGCACAGGGTAGCTATGGCTACACCTTC CASSAQGSYGYTF
TRBJ2-2 . . TRBV6-1 TGTGCCAGCAGTGAAAACAGGGCTGTGACCGGGGAGCTGTTTTTT CASSENRAVTGELFF
TRBJ2-4 . . TRBV3-1/TRBV3-2 TGTGCCAGCAGCCAAGACGGAGGGGGCGCGGGGGGTTTGCGGTACTTC CASSQDGGGAGGLRYF
TRBJ2-5 once TRBD1 TRBV28 TGTGCCAGCAGTTCTCCAGGGGGCGGGGAGACCCAGTACTTC CASSSPGGGETQYF
TRBJ2-3 . . TRBV24-1 TGTGCCACCAGTGATTTACTGAGCACAGATACGCAGTATTTT CATSDLLSTDTQYF
TRBJ2-1 . . TRBV12-3/TRBV12-4 TGTGCCAGCAGTCCCGCGTACAATGAGCAGTTCTTC CASSPAYNEQFF
TRBJ1-3 . TRBD1 TRBV6-5 TGTGCCAGCAGGAGGGACAGGGACTCTGGAAACACCATATATTTT CASRRDRDSGNTIYF
TRBJ1-2 . . TRBV28 TGTGCCAGCAGTCTCCCAAACTCCCCCTTCTATGGCTACACCTTC CASSLPNSPFYGYTF
TRBJ2-6 once . TRBV7-9 TGTGCCAGCAGCTCTAGCACCGGGGCCAACGTCCTGACTTTC CASSSSTGANVLTF
TRBJ1-2 . TRBD1 TRBV13 TGTGCCAGCGGGGACAGGGACTCTGGGGCCTATGGCTACACCTTC CASGDRDSGAYGYTF
TRBJ2-1 once TRBD1 TRBV18 TGTGCCAGCTCACGCGGGACAGGGTTAGAAACCAATGAGCAGTTCTTC CASSRGTGLETNEQFF
TRBJ1-5 . . TRBV3-1/TRBV3-2 TGTGCCAGCAGCCCACCAGGGAATCAGCCCCAGCATTTT CASSPPGNQPQHF
TRBJ2-1 . TRBD2 TRBV11-2 TGTGCCAGCAGCGCCACTAGCGGGGGTTACAATGAGCAGTTCTTC CASSATSGGYNEQFF
TRBJ2-7 . TRBD1 TRBV2 TGTGCCAGCAGTGTAGGGGGCAGTGCCGGTTGGGTGTTTGGCTTC CASSVGGSAGWVFGF
TRBJ1-5 . TRBD1 TRBV5-8 TGTGCCAGCAGCTTAAAGGGACAGGCGTTCAATCAGCCCCAGCATTTT CASSLKGQAFNQPQHF
TRBJ1-1 . . TRBV7-9 TGTGCCAGCAGCCCAGACAGGACGAACACTGAAGCTTTCTTT CASSPDRTNTEAFF
TRBJ2-7 . . TRBV5-1 TGCGCCAGCAGCTTGCCGATTCAGGGAAAAGGCTCCTACGAGCAGTACTTC CASSLPIQGKGSYEQYF
TRBJ2-7 . TRBD1 TRBV5-1 TGCGCCAGCAGCAGGGGGCGGGACAGGGACGAGCAGTACTTC CASSRGRDRDEQYF
TRBJ2-7 . . TRBV7-8 TGTGCCAGCAGCTTAGGGGGCAGCCCGTTCTCCTACGAGCAGTACTTC CASSLGGSPFSYEQYF
TRBJ2-2 . TRBD2 TRBV9 TGTGCCAGCAGCGTAGTGGGACTAGCTGGTCCCGGGGAGCTGTTTTTT CASSVVGLAGPGELFF
TRBJ1-2 . . TRBV29-1 TGCAGCGTTACCCAGGGGACCAATGGCTACACCTTC CSVTQGTNGYTF
TRBJ2-7 . TRBD1 TRBV6-5 TGTGCCAGCAGTTACGGTGGGACAGTCTACGAGCAGTACTTC CASSYGGTVYEQYF
TRBJ2-7 . . TRBV7-9 TGTGCCAGCAGCTTAGACGGAGATTACGAGCAGTACTTC CASSLDGDYEQYF
TRBJ2-3 . TRBD2 TRBV6-2/TRBV6-3 TGTGCCAGCAGTTACTCGGGGACTAGCGGGGGGCCCGCAGATACGCAGTATTTT CASSYSGTSGGPADTQYF
TRBJ1-3 . . TRBV30 TGTGCCTGGATCGACTTCACAGGGAACTCTGGAAACACCATATATTTT CAWIDFTGNSGNTIYF
TRBJ1-1 . . TRBV12-3/TRBV12-4 TGTGCCAGCAGTTTGTTTACGGGGTCTGAAGCTTTCTTT CASSLFTGSEAFF
TRBJ2-1 . . TRBV29-1 TGCAGCGTCTCCCAGGGTTCGAATGAGCAGTTCTTC CSVSQGSNEQFF
TRBJ1-1 . . TRBV7-9 TGTGCCAGCAGCCCACGAGGTGGAGGCACTGAAGCTTTCTTT CASSPRGGGTEAFF
TRBJ1-6 . TRBD1 TRBV7-2 TGTGCCAGCAGCCCCTCATTCCGGGACAGTGTATATAATTCACCCCTCCACTTT CASSPSFRDSVYNSPLHF
TRBJ2-7 . TRBD1 TRBV7-2 TGTGCCAGCAGCTCCCGGGACAGGGGAAACGAGCAGTACTTC CASSSRDRGNEQYF
TRBJ2-5 . . TRBV28 TGTGCCAGCACCATCGAGGCGAACACGCAAGAGACCCAGTACTTC CASTIEANTQETQYF
TRBJ1-1 . . TRBV19 TGTGCCAGTACTAGGGGAATCCTGAACACTGAAGCTTTCTTT CASTRGILNTEAFF
TRBJ2-3 . . TRBV18 TGTGCCAGCTCACCATCTATGAGGGTAAACACAGATACGCAGTATTTT CASSPSMRVNTDTQYF
TRBJ1-5 . . TRBV6-6 TGTGCCAGCAGTTACGATGGGGGGACTAGCAATCAGCCCCAGCATTTT CASSYDGGTSNQPQHF
TRBJ2-5 . TRBD2 TRBV10-2 TGCGCCAGCACAACTGCCTCTAGCGGGGCGACCCAAGAGACCCAGTACTTC CASTTASSGATQETQYF
TRBJ2-1 . TRBD1 TRBV24-1 TGTGCCACCAGAGTTACAGGGGGCTCGGATGAGCAGTTCTTC CATRVTGGSDEQFF
TRBJ2-7 . . TRBV5-4 TGTGCCAGCAGCTCAGGGCATTCCTACGAGCAGTACTTC CASSSGHSYEQYF
TRBJ1-6 . . TRBV6-5 TGTGCCAGCAGTTACGCCCAGGGTACTGGTCCCCTCCACTTT CASSYAQGTGPLHF
TRBJ1-3 few . TRBV7-8 TGTGCCAGCAGCTTAGCGTGGCAGGGCACTGGAAACACCATATATTTT CASSLAWQGTGNTIYF
TRBJ1-2 few . TRBV6-4 TGTGCCAGCAGCCCCGACAGTCGGAACTATGGCTACACCTTC CASSPDSRNYGYTF